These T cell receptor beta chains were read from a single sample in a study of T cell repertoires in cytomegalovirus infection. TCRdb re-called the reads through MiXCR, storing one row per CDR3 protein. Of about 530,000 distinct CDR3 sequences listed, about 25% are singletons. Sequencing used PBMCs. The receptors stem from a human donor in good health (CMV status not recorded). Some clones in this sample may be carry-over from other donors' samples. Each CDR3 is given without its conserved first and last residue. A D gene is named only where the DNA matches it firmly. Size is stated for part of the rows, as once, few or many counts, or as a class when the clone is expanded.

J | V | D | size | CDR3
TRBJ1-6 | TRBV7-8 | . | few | ASSLSAGLRSPLH
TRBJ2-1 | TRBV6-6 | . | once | ASKQGRGQF
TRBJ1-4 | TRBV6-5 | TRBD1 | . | ASSDTDRGPEKLF
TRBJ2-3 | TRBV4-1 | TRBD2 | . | ASSQGAAGGIPDTQY
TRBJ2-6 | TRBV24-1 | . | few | ATSDPPSGANVLT
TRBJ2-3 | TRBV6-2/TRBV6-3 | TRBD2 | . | ASSPSGRARDTQY
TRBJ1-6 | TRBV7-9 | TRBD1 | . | ASSYEGQGNSPLH
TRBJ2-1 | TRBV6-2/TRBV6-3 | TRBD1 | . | ASRMYRGNEQF
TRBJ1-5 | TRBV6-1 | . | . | ASKVSGNQPQH
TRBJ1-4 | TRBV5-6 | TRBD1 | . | ASSTQGAYQEKLF
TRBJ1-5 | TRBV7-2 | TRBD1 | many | ASSFSGTDPGQPQH
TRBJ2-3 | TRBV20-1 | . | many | SASGPTDTQY
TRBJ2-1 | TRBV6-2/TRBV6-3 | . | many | ASSNRLNYNEQF
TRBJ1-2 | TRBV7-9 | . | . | ASSAVGTLNYGYT
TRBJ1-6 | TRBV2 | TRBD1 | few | ASRGQGGNSPLH
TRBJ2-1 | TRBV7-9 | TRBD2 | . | ARSLEASGGVYNEQF
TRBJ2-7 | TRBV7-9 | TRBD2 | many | ASSPTLGGGGYEQY
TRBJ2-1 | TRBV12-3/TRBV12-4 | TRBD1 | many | ASTHRGFSSYNEQF
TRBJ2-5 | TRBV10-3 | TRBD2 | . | AISPGGGQETQY
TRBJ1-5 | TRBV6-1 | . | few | ASSPLRDPRLQPQH
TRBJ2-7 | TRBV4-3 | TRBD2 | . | ASSPGLAVSSYEQY
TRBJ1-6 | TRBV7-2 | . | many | ASSDPTGPYNSPLH
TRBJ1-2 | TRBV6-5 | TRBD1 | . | ASSYVRDRGREDGYT
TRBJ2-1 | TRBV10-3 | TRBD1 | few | AISAQQGEYYNEQF
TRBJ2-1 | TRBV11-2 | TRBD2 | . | ASSPPGLAGVAEQF
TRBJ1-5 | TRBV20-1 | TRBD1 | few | SAIPPLTGAQPQH
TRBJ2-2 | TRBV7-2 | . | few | ASNRPLYTGELF
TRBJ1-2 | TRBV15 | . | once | ATSREKGYGYT
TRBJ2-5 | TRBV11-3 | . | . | ASTLWGSDEETQY
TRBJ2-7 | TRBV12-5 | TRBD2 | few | ASGLVLSGSGTEQY
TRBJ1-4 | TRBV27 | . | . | ASSFIWGNEKLF
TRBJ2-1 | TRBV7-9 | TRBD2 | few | ASSSLVGKGPSGNYNEQF
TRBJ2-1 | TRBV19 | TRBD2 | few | ASSQAGGTNEQF
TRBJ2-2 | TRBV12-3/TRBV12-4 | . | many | AWSGGRVNTGELF
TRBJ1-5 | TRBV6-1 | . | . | ASTHILQDLSQPQH
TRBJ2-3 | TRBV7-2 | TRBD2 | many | ASSLRGTSGRGADTQY
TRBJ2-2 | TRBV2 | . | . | ASLRMSTLF
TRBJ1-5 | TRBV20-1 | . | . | SARDLGAEHQPQH
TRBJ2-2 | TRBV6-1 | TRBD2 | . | ASSLMPPGGGSGELF
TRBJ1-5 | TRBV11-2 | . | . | ASSSGGIQGSYKSNQPQH
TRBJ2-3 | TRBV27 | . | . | ASSLSSANTDTQY
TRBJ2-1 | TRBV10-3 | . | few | ATLVGTRSSSEQF
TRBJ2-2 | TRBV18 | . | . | ASSPASPLNTGELF
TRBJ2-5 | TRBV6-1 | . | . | ASSEVGWPQY
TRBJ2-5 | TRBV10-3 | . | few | ATQGFQDSGTQY
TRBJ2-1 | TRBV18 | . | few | ASSPLTVELAYNEQF
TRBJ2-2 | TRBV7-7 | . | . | ASSSGSGPNTGELF
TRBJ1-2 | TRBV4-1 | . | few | ASSQPTGLWASNYGYT
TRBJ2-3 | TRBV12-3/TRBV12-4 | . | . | ASSNSPGVDTQY
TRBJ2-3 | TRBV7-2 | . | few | ASSLGGRSRADTQY
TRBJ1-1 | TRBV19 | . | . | ASTFRGTEAF
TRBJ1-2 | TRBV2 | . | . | ASRVQVPYGYT